Many counts were recorded for the clone carrying this TCR beta chain. Its antigen is currently unknown. This record belongs to a study of metastatic and nonmetastatic thyroid tumors. Study-wide results and caveats: The study reportedly found significantly higher TCR beta diversity in malignant thyroid tumors than benign nodules, in blood and tumor.

TCRdb re-called clones from the PCR reads using MiXCR. The top ten clones hold 2.5% to 3.5% of a sample with 50,000 or so clones, 17% of them seen once. V gave up 5 bases and J gave up 2 bases; unmatched junction bases: 12. Germline CDR1 is SGHVS and CDR2 is FQNEAQ. The CDR3 has 17 residues. All patients reached thyroid surgery having received no treatment beforehand. The source is a female donor with papillary thyroid cancer or a benign thyroid nodule (not recorded which). Some clones in this sample may be carry-over from other donors' samples. This chain uses TRBV7-8 with TRBJ2-3; 8 bases are a match to TRBD2. Sequenced sample: blood. The CDR3 coding sequence is TGTGCCAGCAGCCGATTGCTGCGGGAGGACTCCACAGATACGCAGTATTTT. As protein: CASSRLLREDSTDTQYF. Drawing the rest from reference TRBV7-8 and TRBJ2-3, the complete variable domain is GAGVSQSPRYKVAKRGQDVALRCDPISGHVSLFWYQQALGQGPEFLTYFQNEAQLDKSGLPSDRFFAERPEGSVSTLKIQRTQQEDSAVYLCASSRLLREDSTDTQYFGPGTRLTVL.